The 3 T cell receptor beta chains given below trace back to one sample, sequenced in a study of STAT3 mutations in large granular lymphocyte leukemia (dated by TCRdb to about 2019). No antigens are known for them. The library was obtained by the immunoSEQ multiplex PCR assay. As stored in TCRdb, this immuneACCESS dataset retains in-frame rearrangements with V and J assigned. A fraction of the clones does not appear; measured against another copy, unresolved V genes explain less than half of the discrepancy, and the remainder lacks a known reason. The sample includes roughly 3,200 clones, with nearly 70% observed a single time. Of the sample, roughly 17% falls within the top ten clones. General findings and caveats noted by the study authors: At least one immunodominant TCRbeta clonotype was identified in every T-LGLL patient, and multiple immunodominant subclonotypes were identified in about half of the T-LGLL patients.

The specimen was peripheral blood mononuclear cells. The source is a woman in her 40s with T-cell large granular lymphocyte leukemia. Some clones in this sample may be carry-over from other donors' samples. The age is the age at diagnosis.

This clone counts as large (0.1 to 1%). The chain joins TRBV30 to TRBJ2-1, with D possibly TRBD1 on 5 matching bases. The germline CDR1 and CDR2 sequences are GTSNPN and SVGIG (reference sequence). CDR3 length: 14 amino acids. V was cut by 3 bases and J by 3 bases, with 12 bases left in between. The CDR3 DNA sequence: TGTGCCTGGAGGGACCCCAGGGACTACAATGAGCAGTTCTTC. Amino acid sequence: CAWRDPRDYNEQFF.

This chain links TRBV30 with TRBJ1-1; unclear D gene. From germline, CDR1 is GTSNPN and CDR2 SVGIG (reference sequence). The V end lost 0 bases, the J end lost 2 bases, and 7 bases lay between the germline ends. CDR3 length: 13 amino acids. The CDR3 DNA reads TGTGCCTGGAGTGTACGACCTAACACTGAAGCTTTCTTT. Its protein product is CAWSVRPNTEAFF.

This clone was observed a handful of times. This rearrangement joins TRBV18 to TRBJ2-7; no firm D call. V lost 0 bases to trimming and J lost 6 bases, with 6 bases between them. Germline V gene sequence: CDR1 KGHSH, CDR2 LQKENI. The CDR3 has 12 residues. The CDR3 nucleotides are TGTGCCAGCTCACCACCGAGTTCCGAGCAGTACTTC. This sequence encodes CASSPPSSEQYF.